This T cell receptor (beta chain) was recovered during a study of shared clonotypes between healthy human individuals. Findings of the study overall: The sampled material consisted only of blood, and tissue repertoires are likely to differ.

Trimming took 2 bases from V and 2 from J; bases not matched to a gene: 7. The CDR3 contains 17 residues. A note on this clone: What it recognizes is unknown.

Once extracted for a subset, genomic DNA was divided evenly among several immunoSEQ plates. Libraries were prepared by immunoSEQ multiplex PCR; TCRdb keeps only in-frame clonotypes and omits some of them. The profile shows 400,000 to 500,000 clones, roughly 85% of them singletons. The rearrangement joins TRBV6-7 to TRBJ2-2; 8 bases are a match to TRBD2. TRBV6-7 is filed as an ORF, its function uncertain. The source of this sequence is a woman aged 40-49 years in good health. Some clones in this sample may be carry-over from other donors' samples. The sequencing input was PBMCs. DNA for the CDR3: TGTGCCAGCAGTTACCCGCTAGCGGGCCTTAACACCGGGGAGCTGTTTTTT. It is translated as CASSYPLAGLNTGELFF.